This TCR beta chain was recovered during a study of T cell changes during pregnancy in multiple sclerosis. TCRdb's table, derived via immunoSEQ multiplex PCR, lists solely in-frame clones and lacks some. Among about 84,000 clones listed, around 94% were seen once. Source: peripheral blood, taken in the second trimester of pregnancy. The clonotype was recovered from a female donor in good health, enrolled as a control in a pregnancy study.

This CDR3 is CASSLPGAPSYEQYF. CDR3 bases: TGTGCCAGCAGCTTACCGGGAGCCCCTTCCTACGAGCAGTACTTC. This chain joins TRBV7-9 and TRBJ2-7; D may be TRBD2 (6 bases). The CDR3 consists of 15 residues. The ends were cut back, 2 bases at V and 1 base at J, with 12 bases in the middle. In germline, CDR1 is SEHNR, CDR2 FQNEAQ (reference sequence). Full variable domain (missing parts from reference TRBV7-9 and TRBJ2-7): DTGVSQNPRHKITKRGQNVTFRCDPISEHNRLYWYRQTLGQGPEFLTYFQNEAQLEKSRLLSDRFSAERPKGSFSTLEIQRTEQGDSAMYLCASSLPGAPSYEQYFGPGTRLTVT.